This T cell receptor beta chain was identified in a study of blood T cell repertoires in COVID-19. Study-wide background: Both acute and convalescent COVID-19 samples were obtained from the United States, Italy and Spain. Sources were T cells, B-cell-depleted T cells, or PBMCs; the material itself was cDNA or gDNA.

Original data processing: It was from reference gene primer amplification that nucleated cell counts were estimated. TCRdb's table, derived via immunoSEQ multiplex PCR, lists solely in-frame clones and lacks some. The V and J calls and clone size are taken from that table; D and trimming were inferred from the DNA. Among under 70,000 clones listed, about four fifths were seen once. This clone was seen once. V lost 2 bases to trimming and J lost 3 bases; unmatched junction nucleotides: 2. The CDR3 length is 14 residues. Germline V lookup: CDR1 MDHEN, CDR2 SYDVKM. The V and J genes are TRBV28 and TRBJ2-7; 9 bases match TRBD2. This clonotype was obtained from a human donor in a cohort sampled during active COVID-19. The sample comprised peripheral blood. The CDR3 region is CASSLGTSIYEQYF. The CDR3 DNA is TGTGCCAGCAGTTTAGGGACTAGCATCTACGAGCAGTACTTC.